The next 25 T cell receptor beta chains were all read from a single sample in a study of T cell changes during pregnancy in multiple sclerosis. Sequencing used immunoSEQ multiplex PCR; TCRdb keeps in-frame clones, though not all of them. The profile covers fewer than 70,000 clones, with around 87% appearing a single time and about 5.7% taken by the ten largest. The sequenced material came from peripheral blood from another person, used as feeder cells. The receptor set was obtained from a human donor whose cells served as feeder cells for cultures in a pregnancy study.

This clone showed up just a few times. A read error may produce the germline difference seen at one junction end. This chain's CDR3 is CASSPGGTDVYEQYF. The CDR3 bases are TGTGCTAGCAGCCCCGGAGGGACAGACGTATACGAGCAGTACTTC. The chain uses TRBV7-7 and TRBJ2-7; perhaps TRBD1 as D (7 bases). The CDR3 has 15 amino acids. CDR1 and CDR2 (germline): SSHAT, FNYEAQ (reference sequence).

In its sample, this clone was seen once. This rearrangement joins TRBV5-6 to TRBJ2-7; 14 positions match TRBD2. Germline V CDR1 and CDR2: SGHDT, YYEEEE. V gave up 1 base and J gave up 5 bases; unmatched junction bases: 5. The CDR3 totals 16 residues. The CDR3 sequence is CASSLWGTSGRDEQYF. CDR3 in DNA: TGTGCCAGCAGCTTGTGGGGGACTAGCGGGAGAGACGAGCAGTACTTC.

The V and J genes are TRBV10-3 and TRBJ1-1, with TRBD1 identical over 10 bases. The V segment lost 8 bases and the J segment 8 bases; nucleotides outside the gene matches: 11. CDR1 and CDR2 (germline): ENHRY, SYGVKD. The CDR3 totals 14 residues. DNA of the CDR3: TGTGCCATCGCTTCGGGACAGGGGCGATCCGAAGCTTTCTTT. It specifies CAIASGQGRSEAFF.

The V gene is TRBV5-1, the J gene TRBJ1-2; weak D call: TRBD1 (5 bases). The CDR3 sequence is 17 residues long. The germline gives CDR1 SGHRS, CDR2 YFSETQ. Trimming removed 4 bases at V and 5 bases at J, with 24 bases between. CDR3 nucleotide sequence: TGCGCCAGCAGCCGGGACGGAGGCGGCGGGGAAACATATGGCTACACCTTC. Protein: CASSRDGGGGETYGYTF.

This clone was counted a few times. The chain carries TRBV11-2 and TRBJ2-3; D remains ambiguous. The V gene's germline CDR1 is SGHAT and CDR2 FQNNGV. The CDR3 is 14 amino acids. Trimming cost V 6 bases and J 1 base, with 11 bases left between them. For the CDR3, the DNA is TGTGCCAGCAGGTGGGTCAGCGGCACAGATACGCAGTATTTT. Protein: CASRWVSGTDTQYF.

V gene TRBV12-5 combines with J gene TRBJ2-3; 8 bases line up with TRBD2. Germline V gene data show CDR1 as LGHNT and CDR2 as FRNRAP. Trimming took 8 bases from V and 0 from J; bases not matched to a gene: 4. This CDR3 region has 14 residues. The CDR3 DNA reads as TGTGCTAGTTCTAGCGGGCCTAGCACAGATACGCAGTATTTT. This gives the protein CASSSGPSTDTQYF.

This chain's CDR3 is CASTPWEGYMNEQFF. The CDR3 DNA reads as TGTGCCAGTACCCCTTGGGAGGGCTACATGAATGAGCAGTTCTTC. This rearrangement joins TRBV19 to TRBJ2-1, with 7 bases fitting TRBD2. The ends lost 7 bases at V and 7 bases at J; junction bases unmatched: 13. Germline CDR1 LNHDA, CDR2 SQIVND (reference sequence). The CDR3 is 15 amino acids.

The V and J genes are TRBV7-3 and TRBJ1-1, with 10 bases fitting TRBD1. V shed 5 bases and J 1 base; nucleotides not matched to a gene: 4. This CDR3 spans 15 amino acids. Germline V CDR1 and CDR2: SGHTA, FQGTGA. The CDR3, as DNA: TGTGCCAGCAGCCGGACAGGGGGGACGAACACTGAAGCTTTCTTT. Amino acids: CASSRTGGTNTEAFF.

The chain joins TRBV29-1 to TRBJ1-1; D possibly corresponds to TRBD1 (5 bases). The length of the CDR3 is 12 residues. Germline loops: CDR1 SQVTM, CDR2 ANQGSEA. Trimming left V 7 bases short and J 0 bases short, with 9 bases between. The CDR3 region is CSGGHMNTEAFF. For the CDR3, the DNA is TGCAGCGGTGGACATATGAACACTGAAGCTTTCTTT.

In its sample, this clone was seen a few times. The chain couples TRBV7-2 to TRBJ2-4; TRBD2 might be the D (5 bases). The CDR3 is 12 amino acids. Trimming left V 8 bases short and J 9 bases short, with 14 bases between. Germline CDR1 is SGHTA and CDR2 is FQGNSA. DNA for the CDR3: TGTGCCAGCTGCCAGGACGGGATCATTCAGTACTTC. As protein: CASCQDGIIQYF.

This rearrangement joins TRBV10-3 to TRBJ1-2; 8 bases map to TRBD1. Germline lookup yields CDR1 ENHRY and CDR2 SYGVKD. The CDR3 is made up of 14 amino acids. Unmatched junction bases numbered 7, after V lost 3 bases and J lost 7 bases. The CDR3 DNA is TGTGCCATCAGTGATCTTCAGGGGGCGTCTGGCTACACCTTC. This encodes CAISDLQGASGYTF.

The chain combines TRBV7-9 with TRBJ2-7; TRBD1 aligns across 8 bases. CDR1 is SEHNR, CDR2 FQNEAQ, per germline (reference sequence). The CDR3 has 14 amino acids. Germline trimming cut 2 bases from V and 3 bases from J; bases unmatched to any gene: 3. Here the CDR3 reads CASSLSTGGYEQYF. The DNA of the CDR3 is TGTGCCAGCAGCTTATCTACAGGGGGCTACGAGCAGTACTTC.

This CDR3 is CASASGSGYTGELFF. In nucleotides, the CDR3 is TGTGCCAGCGCTAGCGGGAGCGGGTACACCGGGGAGCTGTTTTTT. The J gene is TRBJ2-2, the V gene TRBV19; TRBD2 aligns across 10 bases. Germline V gene data show CDR1 as LNHDA and CDR2 as SQIVND (reference sequence). The V gene end was trimmed by 9 bases and the J gene end by 3 bases; junction bases not matched to a gene: 7. This CDR3 spans 15 amino acids.

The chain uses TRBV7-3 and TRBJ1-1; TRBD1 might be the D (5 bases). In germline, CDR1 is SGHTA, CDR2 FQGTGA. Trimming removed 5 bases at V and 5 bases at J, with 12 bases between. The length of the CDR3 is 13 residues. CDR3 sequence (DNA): TGTGCCAGCAGCCCGACCTGGGGGACTGAAGCTTTCTTT. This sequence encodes CASSPTWGTEAFF.

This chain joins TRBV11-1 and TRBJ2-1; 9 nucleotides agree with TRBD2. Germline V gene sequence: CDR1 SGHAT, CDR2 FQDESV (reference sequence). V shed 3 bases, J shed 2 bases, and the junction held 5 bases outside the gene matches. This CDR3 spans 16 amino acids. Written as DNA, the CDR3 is TGTGCCAGCAGCTTCCTTAGCGGGAGTACCTACAATGAGCAGTTCTTC. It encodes CASSFLSGSTYNEQFF.

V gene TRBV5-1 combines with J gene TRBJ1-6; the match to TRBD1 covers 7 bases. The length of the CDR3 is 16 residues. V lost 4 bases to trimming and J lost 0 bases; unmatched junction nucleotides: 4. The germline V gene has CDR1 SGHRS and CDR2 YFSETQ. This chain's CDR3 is CASSTGQLSYNSPLHF. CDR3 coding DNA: TGCGCCAGCAGCACGGGACAGCTCTCCTATAATTCACCCCTCCACTTT.

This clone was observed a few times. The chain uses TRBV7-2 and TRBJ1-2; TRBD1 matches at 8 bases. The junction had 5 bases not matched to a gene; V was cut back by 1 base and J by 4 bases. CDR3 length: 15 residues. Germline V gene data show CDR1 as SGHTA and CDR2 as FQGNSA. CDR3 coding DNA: TGTGCCAGCAGCTTAGAGACAGGGGCGTTCTATGGCTACACCTTC. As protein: CASSLETGAFYGYTF.

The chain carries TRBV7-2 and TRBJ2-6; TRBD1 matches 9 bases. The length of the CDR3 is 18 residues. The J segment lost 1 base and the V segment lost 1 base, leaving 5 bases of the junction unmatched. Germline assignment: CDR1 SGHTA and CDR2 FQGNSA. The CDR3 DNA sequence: TGTGCCAGCAGCTTAGTGGGGACAGGGTCTTCTGGGGCCAACGTCCTGACTTTC. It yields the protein CASSLVGTGSSGANVLTF.

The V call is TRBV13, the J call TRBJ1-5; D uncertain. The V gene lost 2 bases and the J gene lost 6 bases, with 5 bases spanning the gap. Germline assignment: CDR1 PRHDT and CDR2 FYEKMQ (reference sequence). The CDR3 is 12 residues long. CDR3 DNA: TGTGCCAGCAGCTTACGGAGTCAGCCCCAGCATTTT. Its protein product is CASSLRSQPQHF.

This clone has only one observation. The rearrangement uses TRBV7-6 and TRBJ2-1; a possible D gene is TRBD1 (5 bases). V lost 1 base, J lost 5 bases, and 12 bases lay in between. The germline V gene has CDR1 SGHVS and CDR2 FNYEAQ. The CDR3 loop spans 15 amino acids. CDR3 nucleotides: TGTGCCAGCAGCTTAGGGCAGGGTTTTGACAATGAGCAGTTCTTC. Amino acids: CASSLGQGFDNEQFF.

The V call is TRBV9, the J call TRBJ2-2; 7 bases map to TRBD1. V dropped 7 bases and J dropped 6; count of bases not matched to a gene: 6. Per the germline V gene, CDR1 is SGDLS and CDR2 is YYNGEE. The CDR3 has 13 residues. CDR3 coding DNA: TGTGCCAGCGGGCCCACAGGGGCCGGGGAGCTGTTTTTT. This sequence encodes CASGPTGAGELFF.

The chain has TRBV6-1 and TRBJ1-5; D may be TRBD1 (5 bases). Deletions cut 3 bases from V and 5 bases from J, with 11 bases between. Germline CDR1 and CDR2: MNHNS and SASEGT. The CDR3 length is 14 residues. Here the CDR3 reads CASSEGGYYQPQHF. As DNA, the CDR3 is TGTGCCAGCAGTGAGGGGGGGTACTATCAGCCCCAGCATTTT.

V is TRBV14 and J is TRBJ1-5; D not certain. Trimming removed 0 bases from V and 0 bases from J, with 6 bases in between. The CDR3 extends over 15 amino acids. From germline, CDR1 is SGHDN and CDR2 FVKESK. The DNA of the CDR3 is TGTGCCAGCAGCCAAGATCCGGATAGCAATCAGCCCCAGCATTTT. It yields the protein CASSQDPDSNQPQHF.

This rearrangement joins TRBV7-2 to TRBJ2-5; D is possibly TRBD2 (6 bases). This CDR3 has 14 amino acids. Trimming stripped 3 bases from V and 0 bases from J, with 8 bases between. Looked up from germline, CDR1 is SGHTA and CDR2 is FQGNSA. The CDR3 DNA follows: TGTGCCAGCAGCTTGGGGGGAAACCAAGAGACCCAGTACTTC. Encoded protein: CASSLGGNQETQYF.

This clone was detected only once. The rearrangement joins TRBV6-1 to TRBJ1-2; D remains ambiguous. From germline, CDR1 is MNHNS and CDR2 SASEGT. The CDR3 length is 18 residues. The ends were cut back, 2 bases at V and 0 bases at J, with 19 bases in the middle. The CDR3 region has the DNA TGTGCCAGCAGTGAAAGTATAGGACCAGCGGGAGCTAACTATGGCTACACCTTC. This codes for CASSESIGPAGANYGYTF.